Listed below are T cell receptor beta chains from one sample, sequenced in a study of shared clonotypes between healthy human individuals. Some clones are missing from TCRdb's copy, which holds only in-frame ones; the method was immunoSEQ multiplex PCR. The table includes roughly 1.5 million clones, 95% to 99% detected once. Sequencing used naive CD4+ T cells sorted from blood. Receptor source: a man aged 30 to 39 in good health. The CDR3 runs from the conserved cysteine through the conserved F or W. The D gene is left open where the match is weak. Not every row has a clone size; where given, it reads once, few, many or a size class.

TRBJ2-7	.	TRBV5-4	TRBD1	TGTGCCAGCAGCTCCCCCCAGCCGGGACAGGTACGGGTGACCCCCTACGAGCAGTACTTC	CASSSPQPGQVRVTPYEQYF
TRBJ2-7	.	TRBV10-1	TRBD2	TGCGCCAGCAGTGAGTCGGGGGGGAGCGGAGAGCTGTTC	CASSESGGSGELF
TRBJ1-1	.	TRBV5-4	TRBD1	TGTGCCAGCAGCCCTAAAAACCCAAGGCAGGGGGCGAACACTGAAGCTTTCTTT	CASSPKNPRQGANTEAFF
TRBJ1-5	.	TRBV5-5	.	TGTGCCAGCAGCCCTGGACAGAGTAGCAATCAGCCCCAGCATTTT	CASSPGQSSNQPQHF
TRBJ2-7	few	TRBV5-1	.	TGCGCCAGCAGCCTAACGACTTGGGAGTACGAGCAGTACTTC	CASSLTTWEYEQYF
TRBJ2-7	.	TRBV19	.	TGTGCCAGTAGTAACGACAGTCCGGAACAGCAGTACTTC	CASSNDSPEQQYF
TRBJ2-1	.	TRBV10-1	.	TGCGCCAGCAGTGGGACAGTGTACAATGAGCAGTTCTTC	CASSGTVYNEQFF
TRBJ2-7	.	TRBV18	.	TGTGCCAGCTCCCTAAGGGGGAGGGAGAGCTCCTACGAGCAGTACTTC	CASSLRGRESSYEQYF
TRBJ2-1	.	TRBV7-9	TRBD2	TGTGCCAGCAGCTTATCTAGCGGGAGTTACAATGAGCAGTTCTTC	CASSLSSGSYNEQFF
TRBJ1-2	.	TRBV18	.	TGTGCCAGCTCACCGTCGGGACGCAACTATGGCTACACCTTC	CASSPSGRNYGYTF